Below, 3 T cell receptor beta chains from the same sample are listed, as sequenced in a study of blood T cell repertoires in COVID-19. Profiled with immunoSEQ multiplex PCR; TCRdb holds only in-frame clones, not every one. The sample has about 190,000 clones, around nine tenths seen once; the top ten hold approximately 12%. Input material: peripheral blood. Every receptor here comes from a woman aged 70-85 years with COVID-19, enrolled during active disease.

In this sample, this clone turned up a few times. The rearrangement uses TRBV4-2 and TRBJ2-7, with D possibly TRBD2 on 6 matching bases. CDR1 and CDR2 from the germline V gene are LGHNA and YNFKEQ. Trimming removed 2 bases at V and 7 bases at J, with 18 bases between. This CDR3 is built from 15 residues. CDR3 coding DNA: TGTGCCAGCAGCCAAAGACCCGGGAGCGGTGTTGAGCAGTACTTC. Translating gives CASSQRPGSGVEQYF.

CDR3 sequence (DNA): TGTGCCAGCAGTTCATCGTTGCAGGGGGTAGGCAACATTCAGTACTTC. It is translated as CASSSSLQGVGNIQYF. The chain recombines TRBV27 with TRBJ2-4, with 7 nucleotides matching TRBD1. The CDR3 length is 16 residues. V dropped 4 bases and J dropped 7; count of bases not matched to a gene: 13. Germline values: CDR1 MNHEY, CDR2 SMNVEV (reference sequence).

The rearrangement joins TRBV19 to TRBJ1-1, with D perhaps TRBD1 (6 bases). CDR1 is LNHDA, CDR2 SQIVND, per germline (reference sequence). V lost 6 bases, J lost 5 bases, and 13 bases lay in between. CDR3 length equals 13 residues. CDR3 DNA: TGTGCCAGTAGGACAGGACCGGGGACTGAAGCTTTCTTT. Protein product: CASRTGPGTEAFF.